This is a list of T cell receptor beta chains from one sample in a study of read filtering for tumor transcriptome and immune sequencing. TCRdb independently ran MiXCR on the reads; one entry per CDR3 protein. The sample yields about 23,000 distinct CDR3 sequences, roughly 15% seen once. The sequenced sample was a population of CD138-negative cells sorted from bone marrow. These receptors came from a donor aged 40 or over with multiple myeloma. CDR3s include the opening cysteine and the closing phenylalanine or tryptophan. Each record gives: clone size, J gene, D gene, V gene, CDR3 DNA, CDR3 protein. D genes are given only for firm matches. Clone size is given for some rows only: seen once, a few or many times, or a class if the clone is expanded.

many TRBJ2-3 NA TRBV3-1 TGTGCCAGCAGCCCGGGCGGCCGCACAGATACGCAGTATTTT CASSPGGRTDTQYF
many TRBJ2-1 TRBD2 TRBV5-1 TGCGCCAGCAGCCCCGGAACGGTAGCGGGAATCGGTGAGCAGTTCTTC CASSPGTVAGIGEQFF
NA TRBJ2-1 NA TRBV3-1 TGTGCCAGCAGCCAGATGGGGAAGAGCTCCTACAATGAGCAGTTCTTC CASSQMGKSSYNEQFF
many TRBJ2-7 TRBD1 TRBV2 TGTGCCAGCAGACGACAGGGGTCCTACGAGCAGTACTTC CASRRQGSYEQYF
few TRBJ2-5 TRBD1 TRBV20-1 TGCAGTGCCAATGACCCTACAGGGGGGCAGACCCAGTACTTC CSANDPTGGQTQYF
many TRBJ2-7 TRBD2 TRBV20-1 TGCAGTGGACGACCGTGGACTAGCGGCTACGAGCAGTACTTC CSGRPWTSGYEQYF
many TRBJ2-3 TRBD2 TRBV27 TGTGCCAGCAGTCCATGGCTAGCGGGTATCACAGATACGCAGTATTTT CASSPWLAGITDTQYF
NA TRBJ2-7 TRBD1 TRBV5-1 TGCGCCAGCAGCTGGGCGTCAGGGGGCGACCCGGGTGAGCAGTACTTC CASSWASGGDPGEQYF
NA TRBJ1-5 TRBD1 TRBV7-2 TGTGCCAGCAGCTTGGGACAGGGGGCACATCAGCCCCAGCATTTT CASSLGQGAHQPQHF
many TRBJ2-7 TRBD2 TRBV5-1 TGCGCCAGCAGCTTGGAGGCAGCGGGAGTTTACGAGCAGTACTTC CASSLEAAGVYEQYF
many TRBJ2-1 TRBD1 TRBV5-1 TGCGCCAGCAGCCCCCTCCGGACAGGGAGTTTGGATGAGCAGTTCTTC CASSPLRTGSLDEQFF
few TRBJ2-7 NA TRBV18 TGTGCCAGCTCACCGAACTCCTACGAGCAGTACTTC CASSPNSYEQYF
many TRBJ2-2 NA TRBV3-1 TGTGCCAGCAGCGTGGTGGTGGCAGCCGGGGAGCTGTTTTTT CASSVVVAAGELFF
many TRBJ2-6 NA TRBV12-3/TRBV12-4 TGTGCCAGCAGCCTTACAGGGTCTGGGGCCAACGTCCTGACTTTC CASSLTGSGANVLTF
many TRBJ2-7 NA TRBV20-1 TGCAGTGCTAGAGATGGGCAGGGTGGCTACGAGCAGTACTTC CSARDGQGGYEQYF
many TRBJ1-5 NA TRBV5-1 TGCGCCAGCAGCCCGGACACTGATCAGCCCCAGCATTTT CASSPDTDQPQHF
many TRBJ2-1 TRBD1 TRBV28 TGTGCCAGCAGCCTCTCGGGACAGCTGTATTACAATGAGCAGTTCTTC CASSLSGQLYYNEQFF
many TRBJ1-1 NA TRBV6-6 TGTGCCAGCAGTTTCAGGAGGACTGAAGCTTTCTTT CASSFRRTEAFF
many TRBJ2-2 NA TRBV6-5 TGTGCCAGCAGTTACGGGAGAGGGGGGAACACCGGGGAGCTGTTTTTT CASSYGRGGNTGELFF
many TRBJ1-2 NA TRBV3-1 TGTGCCAGCAGCCAAGGGGAACTCGGTCCTAGGACCTTC CASSQGELGPRTF
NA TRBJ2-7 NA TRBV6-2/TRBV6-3 TGTGCCAGCTCGGACTGGACCTACGAGCAGTACTTC CASSDWTYEQYF
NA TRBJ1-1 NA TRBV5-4 TGTGCCAGCAGCTTGGGGGGAATCACTGAAGCTTTCTTT CASSLGGITEAFF